One and the same sample provided the 8 T cell receptor beta chains below, sequenced in a study of blood T cell repertoires in COVID-19. Profiled with immunoSEQ multiplex PCR; TCRdb holds only in-frame clones, not every one. The table has about 210,000 clones, approximately 82% seen once. The sample consisted of peripheral blood. The receptors were sampled from a woman in her 40s with acute or convalescent COVID-19.

In DNA form, the CDR3 reads TGTGCCAGCACCAACTACCGGGGGGCTGAGCAGTTCTTC. Translating it yields CASTNYRGAEQFF. The V call is TRBV2, the J call TRBJ2-1; D may be TRBD2 (7 bases). CDR3 size: 13 residues. The germline gives CDR1 SNHLY, CDR2 FYNNEI. V was pared by 7 bases and J by 9 bases, with 16 bases between.

This clone showed up just once. The chain employs TRBV9 and TRBJ2-5; 12 bases map to TRBD1. Looked up from germline, CDR1 is SGDLS and CDR2 is YYNGEE. The V gene end was trimmed by 4 bases and the J gene end by 4 bases; junction bases not matched to a gene: 11. The CDR3 consists of 17 residues. CDR3 protein: CASSHPNGDRGRETQYF. The CDR3 DNA is TGTGCCAGCAGCCACCCAAACGGGGACAGGGGGCGAGAGACCCAGTACTTC. Combining the CDR3 with reference TRBV9 and TRBJ2-5 gives the whole variable domain DSGVTQTPKHLITATGQRVTLRCSPRSGDLSVYWYQQSLDQGLQFLIQYYNGEERAKGNILERFSAQQFPDLHSELNLSSLELGDSALYFCASSHPNGDRGRETQYFGPGTRLLVL.

A single count supports this clone. V usage is TRBV24-1 and J usage is TRBJ2-2; TRBD2 aligns across 10 bases. This CDR3 is built from 16 residues. V shed 4 bases, J shed 1 base, and the junction held 2 bases outside the gene matches. CDR1 and CDR2 (germline): KGHDR, SFDVKD. Here the CDR3 DNA reads TGTGCCACCAGTGACCCTAGCGGGGGGAACACCGGGGAGCTGTTTTTT. Translating it yields CATSDPSGGNTGELFF.

The rearrangement joins TRBV25-1 to TRBJ1-5, with TRBD1 identical over 7 bases. The V gene's germline CDR1 is MGHDK and CDR2 SYGVNS. The CDR3 runs to 16 residues. Trimming at V came to 10 bases and at J to 2 bases, leaving 14 bases not matched to a gene. The CDR3 loop is CATNGYGQDGNQPQHF. CDR3 sequence (DNA): TGTGCCACCAACGGATACGGACAGGACGGCAATCAGCCCCAGCATTTT.

This clone occurred once. The chain links TRBV28 to TRBJ1-1; no reliable D call. V was cut by 3 bases and J by 4 bases, with 6 bases left in between. Germline assignment: CDR1 MDHEN and CDR2 SYDVKM. The CDR3 contains 12 residues. This CDR3 is CASSFRSTEAFF. The CDR3, as DNA: TGTGCCAGCAGTTTCAGGTCCACTGAAGCTTTCTTT.

The chain carries TRBV6-2 or TRBV6-3 and TRBJ1-5, with a weak D call TRBD1 (5 bases). CDR3 length: 15 amino acids. Looked up from germline, CDR1 is MNHEY and CDR2 is SVGEGT. Trimming removed 4 bases at V and 2 bases at J, with 12 bases between. The CDR3 protein is CASSFSGGGNQPQHF. The CDR3 nucleotides read TGTGCCAGCAGTTTCTCCGGGGGGGGCAATCAGCCCCAGCATTTT.

J is TRBJ2-5 and V is TRBV7-8; perhaps TRBD2 as D (6 bases). The CDR3 loop spans 15 amino acids. Between the trimmed V and J ends, which lost 1 base and 5 bases, there was a span of 14 bases. CDR1 and CDR2 from the germline V gene are SGHVS and FQNEAQ. This chain's CDR3 is CASSLVGGLGETQYF. The CDR3 coding sequence is TGTGCCAGCAGCTTAGTCGGGGGATTGGGGGAGACCCAGTACTTC.

This chain links TRBV28 with TRBJ2-2; D might be TRBD2 (5 bases). The CDR3 is 15 residues long. V was cut by 6 bases and J by 2 bases, with 13 bases left in between. Per the germline V gene, CDR1 is MDHEN and CDR2 is SYDVKM. CDR3 sequence reads: CASSQAGRNTGELFF. CDR3 DNA sequence: TGTGCCAGCAGCCAGGCTGGGAGAAACACCGGGGAGCTGTTTTTT.